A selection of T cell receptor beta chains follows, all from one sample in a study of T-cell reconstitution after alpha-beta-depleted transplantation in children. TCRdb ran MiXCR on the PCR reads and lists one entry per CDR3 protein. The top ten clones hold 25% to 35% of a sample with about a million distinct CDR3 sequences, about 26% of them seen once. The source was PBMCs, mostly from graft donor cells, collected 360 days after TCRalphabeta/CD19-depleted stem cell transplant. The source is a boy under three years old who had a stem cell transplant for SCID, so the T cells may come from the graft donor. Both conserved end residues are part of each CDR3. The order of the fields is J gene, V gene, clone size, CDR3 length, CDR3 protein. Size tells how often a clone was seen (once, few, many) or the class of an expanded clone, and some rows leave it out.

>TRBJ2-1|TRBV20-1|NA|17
CSARDPRQESSYNEQFF
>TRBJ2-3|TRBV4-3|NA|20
CASSQFKASGGLGSTDTQYF
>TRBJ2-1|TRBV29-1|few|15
CSVPGTGEYYNEQFF
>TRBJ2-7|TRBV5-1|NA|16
CASSLIPGLRSYEQYF
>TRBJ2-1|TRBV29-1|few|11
CSGDSYNEQFF
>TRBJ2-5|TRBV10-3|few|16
CAISPARGQQGETQYF
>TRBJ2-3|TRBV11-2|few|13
CASMGQGRDTQYF
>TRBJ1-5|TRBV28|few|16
CASSLALGIRNQPQHF
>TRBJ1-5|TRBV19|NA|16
CASSIYRSGGNQPQHF
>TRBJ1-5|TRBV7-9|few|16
CASSSGQSYSNQPQHF
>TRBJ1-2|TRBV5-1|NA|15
CASSLDAGGGYGYTF
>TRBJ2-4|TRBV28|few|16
CASRPLRHTEGDIQYF
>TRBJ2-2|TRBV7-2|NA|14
CASSRRDNTGELFF
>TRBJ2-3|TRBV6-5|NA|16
CASSYSRGASTDTQYF
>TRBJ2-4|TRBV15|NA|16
CATSRWGDGDKNIQYF
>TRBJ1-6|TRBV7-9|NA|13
CASSSQSGSPLHF